These 20 T cell receptor beta chains were all obtained from the same sample, sequenced in a study of preoperative IRX-2 immunotherapy in early breast cancer. TCRdb keeps only in-frame clones here, not all; method: immunoSEQ multiplex PCR. The data show 43,000 or so clones, with about 94% seen just once and around 1.6% held by the top ten. Treatment described: preoperative locoregional IRX-2 cytokine immunotherapy. Sequencing was performed on tumor tissue, taken after IRX-2 immunotherapy. Receptors were obtained from a human donor with breast cancer.

The DNA for the CDR3 is TGTGCCAGCAGCTTAAGACAGACTAGCACAGATACGCAGTATTTT. Amino acid sequence: CASSLRQTSTDTQYF. The V and J genes are TRBV7-2 and TRBJ2-3; possible D gene TRBD1, 5 bases. V was pared by 2 bases and J by 0 bases, with 9 bases between. This CDR3 contains 15 residues. CDR1 and CDR2 from the germline V gene are SGHTA and FQGNSA.

V is TRBV11-1 and J is TRBJ2-7; D possibly matches TRBD1 or TRBD2 (5 bases each). This CDR3 comprises 14 residues. V shed 5 bases and J shed 2 bases, with 13 bases lying between them. The germline CDR1 and CDR2 sequences are SGHAT and FQDESV (reference sequence). CDR3 bases: TGTGCCAGCAGCCCCGTCGGGACCGCCTACGAGCAGTACTTC. Its translation: CASSPVGTAYEQYF.

The J gene is TRBJ2-1, the V gene TRBV27, with 9 bases aligning to TRBD1. V lost 5 bases, J lost 6 bases, and 11 bases stayed unmatched. Germline V CDR1 and CDR2: MNHEY, SMNVEV (reference sequence). CDR3 length: 16 residues. CDR3 sequence reads: CASSLLPGTGSNEQFF. The DNA for the CDR3 is TGTGCCAGCAGTCTCCTACCTGGGACAGGGTCCAATGAGCAGTTCTTC.

This sequence joins TRBV19 and TRBJ1-2; D may be TRBD1 (5 bases). Germline CDR1 is LNHDA and CDR2 is SQIVND (reference sequence). This CDR3 has 13 amino acids. V was shortened by 3 bases and J by 4 bases, with 9 bases between the two germline ends. CDR3 nucleotides: TGTGCCAGTAGTATCCAGGGCGCCTATGGCTACACCTTC. The encoded protein is CASSIQGAYGYTF.

J is TRBJ1-6 and V is TRBV19, with D possibly matching TRBD1 (5 bases). This CDR3 is 18 amino acids long. CDR1 LNHDA and CDR2 SQIVND come from the germline V gene (reference sequence). V was cut by 8 bases and J by 0 bases, with 20 bases left in between. The chain's CDR3 is CASQYLFQGSSYNSPLHF. The CDR3 region has the DNA TGTGCCAGTCAGTACTTGTTCCAGGGAAGCTCCTATAATTCACCCCTCCACTTT.

This clone is a singleton in its sample. This chain joins TRBV5-6 and TRBJ2-5; D may be TRBD1 (6 bases). Germline V gives CDR1 SGHDT, CDR2 YYEEEE. The CDR3 loop spans 17 amino acids. V was trimmed by 4 bases and J by 3 bases, leaving 22 bases between them. CDR3 residues: CASSPGWGPPSEETQYF. CDR3 nucleotide sequence: TGTGCCAGCAGCCCGGGCTGGGGGCCCCCTTCAGAAGAGACCCAGTACTTC.

The chain has TRBV28 and TRBJ1-1, with TRBD1 as a possible D gene (5 bases). Germline lookup yields CDR1 MDHEN and CDR2 SYDVKM. CDR3 size: 14 residues. Trimming stripped 6 bases from V and 3 bases from J, with 14 bases between. The CDR3 sequence: CASSTGPKDTEAFF. CDR3 sequence (DNA): TGTGCCAGCAGCACGGGACCGAAGGACACTGAAGCTTTCTTT.

The rearrangement joins TRBV5-4 to TRBJ1-4; weak D call: TRBD1 (5 bases). CDR3 size: 15 residues. Germline CDR1 reads SGHNT; CDR2 reads YYREEE (reference sequence). Trimming took off 0 bases at V and 6 bases at J, with 12 bases between the two ends. The CDR3 is CASSLAGTSDEKLFF. CDR3 nucleotide sequence: TGTGCCAGCAGCTTGGCCGGGACCTCAGATGAAAAACTGTTTTTT.

The chain couples TRBV15 to TRBJ1-6, with D unresolved. This CDR3 contains 20 residues. Germline V gene data show CDR1 as LNHNV and CDR2 as YYDKDF (reference sequence). Deletions cut 0 bases from V and 3 bases from J, with 21 bases between. In nucleotides, the CDR3 is TGTGCCACCAGCAGAGATCTTGTTAACTCCAGAGCGTACTATAATTCACCCCTCCACTTT. Translating it yields CATSRDLVNSRAYYNSPLHF.

The chain carries TRBV7-9 and TRBJ1-1; TRBD1 aligns across 9 bases. The CDR3 is made up of 12 amino acids. The J segment lost 8 bases and the V segment lost 5 bases, leaving 3 bases of the junction unmatched. Germline-derived CDR1 and CDR2 are SEHNR and FQNEAQ (reference sequence). The CDR3 DNA sequence: TGTGCCAGCAGCCTTGACAGGGGGGAAGCTTTCTTT. Translating it yields CASSLDRGEAFF.

The rearrangement uses TRBV28 and TRBJ1-5; D call uncertain. Germline V gene lookup returns CDR1 MDHEN and CDR2 SYDVKM. The CDR3 contains 13 residues. V lost 3 bases and J lost 2, with 5 bases in between. This chain's CDR3 is CASSLVGNQPQHF. The CDR3 region has the DNA TGTGCCAGCAGTTTGGTAGGCAATCAGCCCCAGCATTTT.

The chain combines TRBV7-9 with TRBJ2-7, with a tentative D call TRBD1 (6 bases). Trimming cost V 4 bases and J 2 bases, with 9 bases left between them. CDR1 SEHNR and CDR2 FQNEAQ come from the germline V gene (reference sequence). This CDR3 region has 13 residues. DNA of the CDR3: TGTGCCAGCAGCTGGGACACAACCTACGAGCAGTACTTC. Protein product: CASSWDTTYEQYF. Using reference TRBV7-9 and TRBJ2-7 for the parts outside the CDR3, the full variable domain is DTGVSQNPRHKITKRGQNVTFRCDPISEHNRLYWYRQTLGQGPEFLTYFQNEAQLEKSRLLSDRFSAERPKGSFSTLEIQRTEQGDSAMYLCASSWDTTYEQYFGPGTRLTVT.

The V and J genes are TRBV2 and TRBJ2-3; perhaps TRBD2 as D (7 bases). This CDR3 has 18 amino acids. Germline V lookup: CDR1 SNHLY, CDR2 FYNNEI. Trimming removed 4 bases from V and 5 bases from J, with 25 bases in between. CDR3 nucleotides: TGTGCCAGCAGTGTAACAGGGAGGGGAGCGGGGTGGGGAGATACGCAGTATTTT. This gives the protein CASSVTGRGAGWGDTQYF.

This chain links TRBV28 with TRBJ2-5; possible D gene TRBD1, 5 bases. V lost 5 bases, J lost 7 bases, and 14 bases lay in between. In germline, CDR1 is MDHEN, CDR2 SYDVKM. The CDR3 runs to 13 residues. CDR3 coding DNA: TGTGCCAGCAGTCGGCCACAGGTACGGACCCAGTACTTC. Translation gives CASSRPQVRTQYF.

The chain combines TRBV5-5 with TRBJ2-3; TRBD2 might be the D (6 bases). The V end was cut by 0 bases, the J end by 13 bases, with 15 bases between. CDR1 and CDR2 (germline): SGHKS, YYEKEE (reference sequence). CDR3 length: 13 residues. The CDR3 is CASSLGGEIPEYF. The CDR3 nucleotides are TGTGCCAGCAGCTTGGGGGGGGAGATCCCGGAGTATTTT.

V is TRBV6-5 and J is TRBJ2-3; tentative D call: TRBD2 (6 bases). The CDR3 is 15 residues long. CDR1 and CDR2 from the germline V gene are MNHEY and SVGAGI. The V and J ends lost 2 bases and 1 base respectively, with 10 bases between them. The CDR3 protein is CASSYELAGTDTQYF. For the CDR3, the DNA is TGTGCCAGCAGTTACGAACTAGCCGGCACAGATACGCAGTATTTT.

V gene TRBV7-2 combines with J gene TRBJ2-5; D possibly corresponds to TRBD1 (6 bases). This CDR3 comprises 15 residues. Germline CDR1 and CDR2: SGHTA and FQGNSA. Trimming pared 2 bases from V and 5 bases from J, leaving 15 bases between. The CDR3 DNA is TGTGCCAGCAGCTTATTTAGCGCAGGGGTGGAGACCCAGTACTTC. Translating it yields CASSLFSAGVETQYF.

For the CDR3, the DNA is TGTGCCAGCAGTCAACGACAGGGGGCGCTTACTGAAGCTTTCTTT. It specifies CASSQRQGALTEAFF. The chain combines TRBV6-9 with TRBJ1-1; TRBD1 matches 10 bases. CDR1 and CDR2 from the germline V gene are MNHGY and SVAAGI. The V and J ends lost 5 bases and 5 bases, in that order; junction bases with no gene match: 8. This CDR3 comprises 15 residues.

The chain is built from TRBV28 and TRBJ2-7, with 7 bases fitting TRBD1. This CDR3 has 14 residues. Germline V gives CDR1 MDHEN, CDR2 SYDVKM. With 1 base clipped from V and 4 bases from J, the junction kept 4 bases outside the gene matches. CDR3 sequence: CASSLFAQGYEQYF. The CDR3 DNA follows: TGTGCCAGCAGTTTATTTGCACAGGGGTACGAGCAGTACTTC.

The V and J genes are TRBV10-3 and TRBJ2-7; D ambiguous. V was trimmed by 2 bases and J by 0 bases, leaving 11 bases between them. This CDR3 comprises 15 residues. CDR1 and CDR2 (germline): ENHRY, SYGVKD. The CDR3 DNA reads as TGTGCCATCAGTGAGGGTCAGGCGAGCTCCTACGAGCAGTACTTC. It codes for CAISEGQASSYEQYF.